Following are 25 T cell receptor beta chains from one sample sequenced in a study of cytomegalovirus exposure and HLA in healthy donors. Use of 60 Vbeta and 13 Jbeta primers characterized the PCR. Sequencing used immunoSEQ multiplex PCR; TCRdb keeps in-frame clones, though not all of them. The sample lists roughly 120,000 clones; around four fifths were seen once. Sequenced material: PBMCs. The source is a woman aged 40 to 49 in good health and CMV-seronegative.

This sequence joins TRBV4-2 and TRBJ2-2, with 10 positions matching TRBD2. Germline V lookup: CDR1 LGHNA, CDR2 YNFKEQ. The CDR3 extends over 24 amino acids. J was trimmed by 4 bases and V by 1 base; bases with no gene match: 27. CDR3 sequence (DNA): TGTGCCAGCAGCCAAGTCCGGAGCGGGGGGGCCCTTGGTTTTGCCACGTTTGGCACCGGGGAGCTGTTTTTT. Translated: CASSQVRSGGALGFATFGTGELFF.

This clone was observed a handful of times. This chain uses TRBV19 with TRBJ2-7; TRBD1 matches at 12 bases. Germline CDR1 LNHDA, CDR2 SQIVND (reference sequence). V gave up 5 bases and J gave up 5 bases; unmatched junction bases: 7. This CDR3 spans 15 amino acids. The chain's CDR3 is CASSYAGQGAHEQYF. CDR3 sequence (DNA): TGTGCCAGTAGTTATGCGGGACAGGGGGCCCACGAGCAGTACTTC.

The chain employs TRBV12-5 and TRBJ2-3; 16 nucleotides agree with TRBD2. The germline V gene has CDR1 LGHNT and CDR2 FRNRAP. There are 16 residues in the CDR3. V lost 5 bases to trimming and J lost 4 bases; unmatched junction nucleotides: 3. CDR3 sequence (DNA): TGTGCTAGTGGTCCCGGGACTAGCGGGGGGGCAGATACGCAGTATTTT. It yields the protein CASGPGTSGGADTQYF.

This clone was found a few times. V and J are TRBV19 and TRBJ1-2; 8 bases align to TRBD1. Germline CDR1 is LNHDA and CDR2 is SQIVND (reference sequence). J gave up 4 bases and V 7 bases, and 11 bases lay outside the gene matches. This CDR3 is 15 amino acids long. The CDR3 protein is CASTLGTGNLYGYTF. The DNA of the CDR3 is TGTGCCAGTACCCTTGGGACAGGAAACCTCTATGGCTACACCTTC.

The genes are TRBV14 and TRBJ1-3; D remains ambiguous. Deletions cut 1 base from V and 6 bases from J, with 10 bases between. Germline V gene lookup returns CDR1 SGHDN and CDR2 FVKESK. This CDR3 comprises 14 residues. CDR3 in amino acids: CASSQVNSPNTIYF. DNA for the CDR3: TGTGCCAGCAGCCAAGTAAACAGTCCAAACACCATATATTTT.

This chain's CDR3 is CAWRLAGAGTGELFF. Written as DNA, the CDR3 is TGTGCCTGGAGACTAGCGGGGGCGGGCACCGGGGAGCTGTTTTTT. The chain is built from TRBV30 and TRBJ2-2; 11 bases fit TRBD2. The V gene's germline CDR1 is GTSNPN and CDR2 SVGIG (reference sequence). V dropped 3 bases and J dropped 4; count of bases not matched to a gene: 4. This CDR3 spans 15 amino acids.

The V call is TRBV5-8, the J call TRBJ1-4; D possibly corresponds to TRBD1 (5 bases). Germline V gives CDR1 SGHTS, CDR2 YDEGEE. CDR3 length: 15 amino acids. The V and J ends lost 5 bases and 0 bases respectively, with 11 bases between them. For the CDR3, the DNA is TGTGCCAGCAGAAGGGGAAGTGCAACTAATGAAAAACTGTTTTTT. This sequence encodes CASRRGSATNEKLFF.

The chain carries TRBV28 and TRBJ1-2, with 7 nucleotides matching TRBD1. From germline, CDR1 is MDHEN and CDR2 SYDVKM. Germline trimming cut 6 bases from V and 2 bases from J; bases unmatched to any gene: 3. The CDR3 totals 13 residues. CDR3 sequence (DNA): TGTGCCAGCAGCGGAGGGGGCAACTATGGCTACACCTTC. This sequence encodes CASSGGGNYGYTF.

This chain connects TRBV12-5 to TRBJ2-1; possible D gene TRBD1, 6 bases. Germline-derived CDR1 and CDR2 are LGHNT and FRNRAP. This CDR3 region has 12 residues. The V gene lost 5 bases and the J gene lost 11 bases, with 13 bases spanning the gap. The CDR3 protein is CASGPQGTQQFF. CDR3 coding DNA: TGTGCTAGTGGTCCGCAGGGGACCCAGCAGTTCTTC.

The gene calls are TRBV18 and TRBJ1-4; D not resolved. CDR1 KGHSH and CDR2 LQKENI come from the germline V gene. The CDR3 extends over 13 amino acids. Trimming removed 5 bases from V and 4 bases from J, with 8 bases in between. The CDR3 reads CASSERYNEKLFF. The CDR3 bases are TGTGCCAGCTCAGAGCGATATAATGAAAAACTGTTTTTT.

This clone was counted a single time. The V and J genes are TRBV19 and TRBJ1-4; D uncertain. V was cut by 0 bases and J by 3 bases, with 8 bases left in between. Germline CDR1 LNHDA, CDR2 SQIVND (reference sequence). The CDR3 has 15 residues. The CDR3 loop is CASSIESVANEKLFF. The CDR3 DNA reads TGTGCCAGTAGTATAGAGTCAGTGGCTAATGAAAAACTGTTTTTT. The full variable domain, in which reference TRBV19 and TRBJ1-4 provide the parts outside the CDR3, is DGGITQSPKYLFRKEGQNVTLSCEQNLNHDAMYWYRQDPGQGLRLIYYSQIVNDFQKGDIAEGYSVSREKKESFPLTVTSAQKNPTAFYLCASSIESVANEKLFFGSGTQLSVL.

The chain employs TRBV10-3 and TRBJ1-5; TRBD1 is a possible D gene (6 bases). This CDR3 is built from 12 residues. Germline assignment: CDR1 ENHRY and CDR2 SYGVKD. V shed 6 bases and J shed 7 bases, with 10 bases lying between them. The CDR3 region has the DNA TGTGCCATCAGAGACCAGGGGCAGCCCCAGCATTTT. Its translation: CAIRDQGQPQHF.

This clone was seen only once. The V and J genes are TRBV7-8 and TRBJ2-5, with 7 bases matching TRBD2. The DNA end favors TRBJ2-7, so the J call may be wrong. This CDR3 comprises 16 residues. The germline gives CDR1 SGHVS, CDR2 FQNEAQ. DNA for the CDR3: TGTGCCAGCAGCTTAGCGCGGGAGTTTACCCGCTACGAGCAGTACTTC. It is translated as CASSLAREFTRYEQYF.

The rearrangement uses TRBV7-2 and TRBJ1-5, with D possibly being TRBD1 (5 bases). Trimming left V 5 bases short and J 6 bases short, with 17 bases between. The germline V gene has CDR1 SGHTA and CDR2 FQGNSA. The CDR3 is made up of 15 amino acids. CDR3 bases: TGTGCCAGCAGCAGGTCGGGGGAAGGTGCTCAGCCCCAGCATTTT. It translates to CASSRSGEGAQPQHF.

In nucleotides, the CDR3 is TGTGCCAGCAGCCCACCCCGGGCAGGAGGCACTGAAGCTTTCTTT. Translating it yields CASSPPRAGGTEAFF. This chain links TRBV7-8 with TRBJ1-1; no clear D. With 5 bases removed from V and 4 bases from J, the gap between germline ends came to 17 bases. The CDR3 is 15 amino acids. Germline CDR1 is SGHVS and CDR2 is FQNEAQ.

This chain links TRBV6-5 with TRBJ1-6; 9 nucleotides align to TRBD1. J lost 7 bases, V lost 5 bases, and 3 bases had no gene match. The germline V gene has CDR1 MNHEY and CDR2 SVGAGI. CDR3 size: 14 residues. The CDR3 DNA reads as TGTGCCAGCAGTCGGGGACAGGGAAATTCACCCCTCCACTTT. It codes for CASSRGQGNSPLHF.

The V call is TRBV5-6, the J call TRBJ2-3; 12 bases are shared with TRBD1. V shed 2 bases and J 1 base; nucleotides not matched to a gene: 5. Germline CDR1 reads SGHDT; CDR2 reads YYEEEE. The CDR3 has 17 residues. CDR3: CASSFGTGGTGTDTQYF. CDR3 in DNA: TGTGCCAGCAGCTTTGGGACAGGGGGCACGGGCACAGATACGCAGTATTTT.

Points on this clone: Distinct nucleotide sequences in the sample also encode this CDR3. Written as DNA, the CDR3 is TGTGCCAGCAGCGCCCGCCGGGACACCATCCACTTGAACACTGAAGCTTTCTTT. Its translation is CASSARRDTIHLNTEAFF. The chain links TRBV7-9 to TRBJ1-1; a weak D match, TRBD1 (6 bases). CDR1 is SEHNR, CDR2 FQNEAQ, per germline (reference sequence). This CDR3 has 18 amino acids. Trimming shortened V by 5 bases and J by 0 bases, and 22 bases separated the two germline ends. Looking up the rest from reference TRBV7-9 and TRBJ1-1 gives the full variable domain: DTGVSQNPRHKITKRGQNVTFRCDPISEHNRLYWYRQTLGQGPEFLTYFQNEAQLEKSRLLSDRFSAERPKGSFSTLEIQRTEQGDSAMYLCASSARRDTIHLNTEAFFGQGTRLTVV.

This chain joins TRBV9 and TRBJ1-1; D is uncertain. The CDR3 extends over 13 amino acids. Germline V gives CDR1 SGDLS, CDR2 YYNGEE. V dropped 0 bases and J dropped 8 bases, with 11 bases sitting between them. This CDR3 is CASSVGSTTEAFF. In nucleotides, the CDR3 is TGTGCCAGCAGCGTAGGATCGACGACAGAAGCTTTCTTT.

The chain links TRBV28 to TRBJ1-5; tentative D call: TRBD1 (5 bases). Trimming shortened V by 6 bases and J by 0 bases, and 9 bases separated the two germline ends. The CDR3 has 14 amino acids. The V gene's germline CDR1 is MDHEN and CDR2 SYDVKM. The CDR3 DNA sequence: TGTGCCAGCAGGTCCGGGGGTAGCAATCAGCCCCAGCATTTT. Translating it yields CASRSGGSNQPQHF.

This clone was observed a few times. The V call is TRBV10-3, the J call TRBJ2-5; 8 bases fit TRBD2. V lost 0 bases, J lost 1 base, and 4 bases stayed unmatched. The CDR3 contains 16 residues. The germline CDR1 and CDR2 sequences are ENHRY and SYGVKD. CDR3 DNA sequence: TGTGCCATCAGTGAGTCCAGCGGGGGACCCCAAGAGACCCAGTACTTC. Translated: CAISESSGGPQETQYF.

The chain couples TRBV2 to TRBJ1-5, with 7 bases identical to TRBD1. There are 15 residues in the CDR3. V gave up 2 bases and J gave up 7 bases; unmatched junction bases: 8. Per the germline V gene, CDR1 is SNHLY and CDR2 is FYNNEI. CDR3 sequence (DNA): TGTGCCAGCAGTGAAACGGGGGCAGGGGGACAGCCCCAGCATTTT. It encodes CASSETGAGGQPQHF.

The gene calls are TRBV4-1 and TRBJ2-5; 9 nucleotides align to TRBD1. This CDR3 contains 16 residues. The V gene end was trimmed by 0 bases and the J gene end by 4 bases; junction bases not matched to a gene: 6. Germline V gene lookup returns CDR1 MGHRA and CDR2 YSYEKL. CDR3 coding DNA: TGCGCCAGCAGCCAAGAAGGTCCGGGACAGGGAGAGACCCAGTACTTC. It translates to CASSQEGPGQGETQYF.

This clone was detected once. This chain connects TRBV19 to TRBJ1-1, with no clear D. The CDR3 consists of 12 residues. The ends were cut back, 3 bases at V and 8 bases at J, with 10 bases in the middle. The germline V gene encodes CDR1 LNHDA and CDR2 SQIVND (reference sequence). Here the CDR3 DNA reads TGTGCCAGTAGTATGTCGCAGGCCGAAGCTTTCTTT. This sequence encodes CASSMSQAEAFF.

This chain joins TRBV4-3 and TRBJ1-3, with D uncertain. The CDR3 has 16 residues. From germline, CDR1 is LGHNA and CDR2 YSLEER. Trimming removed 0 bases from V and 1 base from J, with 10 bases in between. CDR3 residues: CASSQDVIRSGNTIYF. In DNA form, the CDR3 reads TGCGCCAGCAGCCAAGATGTTATACGGTCTGGAAACACCATATATTTT.